This is a list of T cell receptor beta chains from one sample in a study of graft-versus-host responses after intestinal transplantation. Assay: immunoSEQ multiplex PCR; the TCRdb copy retains only in-frame clones and omits some. The table includes fewer than 10,000 clones, approximately 77% detected once. The sample was ileum tissue, taken just under 230 days after intestinal transplant. These receptors originate from a human patient who received an intestinal transplant, so some T cells may come from the graft donor. The CDR3 runs from the conserved cysteine through the conserved F or W. The order of the fields is J gene, clone size, V gene, CDR3 protein. Clone size is not always given. Where it is, it says once, few, many or a class for expanded clones.

TRBJ2-1,-,TRBV28,CASNFGQLYNEQFF
TRBJ1-4,-,TRBV5-1,CASSLSRSLATSEKLFF
TRBJ2-1,-,TRBV5-1,CASRSGTALSYNEQFF
TRBJ2-7,-,TRBV28,CASSSPAGRRVYEQYF
TRBJ1-2,few,TRBV7-2,CASSSLSLNYGYTF
TRBJ1-1,once,TRBV5-8,CASSLGQGAEAFF
TRBJ2-7,few,TRBV7-2,CASSSRGLSYEQYF
TRBJ1-1,-,TRBV5-6,CASSFINAQQEAFF
TRBJ1-3,-,TRBV4-1,CASSQDRGRNSGNTIYF
TRBJ1-2,-,TRBV2,CASSVQGVGGYTF
TRBJ1-1,-,TRBV6-5,CASSWTGGTEAFF
TRBJ2-3,once,TRBV27,CASRQRATDTQYF
TRBJ2-7,-,TRBV11-3,CASSFLAGGLLYEQYF
TRBJ2-3,-,TRBV5-1,CASARATDTQYF
TRBJ1-5,-,TRBV28,CASTDQGTFLDQPQHF
TRBJ2-5,-,TRBV6-6,CASSDSLKETQYF
TRBJ1-6,-,TRBV9,CASSVRGDLDSPLHF
TRBJ2-7,-,TRBV9,CASSARDSTYEQYF
TRBJ2-1,-,TRBV5-5,CASREGLAGYNEQFF
TRBJ1-1,once,TRBV7-2,CASSPPGDTEAFF
TRBJ2-5,few,TRBV25-1,CASGTSGQETQYF
TRBJ2-2,few,TRBV6-1,CASSPNTGELFF
TRBJ1-2,-,TRBV5-4,CASSSPRGGQVGGYTF
TRBJ1-1,few,TRBV4-2,CASSQEFMTLGALWTEAFF
TRBJ2-1,-,TRBV7-3,CASSLTSRTSGNNEQFF
TRBJ2-7,-,TRBV6-6,CASSWASGRSSYEQYF
TRBJ1-2,-,TRBV11-1,CASSLGQVAVDYGYTF
TRBJ1-4,-,TRBV5-8,CASSFPAWGEKLFF
TRBJ2-3,once,TRBV19,CASSSGGRNTQYF